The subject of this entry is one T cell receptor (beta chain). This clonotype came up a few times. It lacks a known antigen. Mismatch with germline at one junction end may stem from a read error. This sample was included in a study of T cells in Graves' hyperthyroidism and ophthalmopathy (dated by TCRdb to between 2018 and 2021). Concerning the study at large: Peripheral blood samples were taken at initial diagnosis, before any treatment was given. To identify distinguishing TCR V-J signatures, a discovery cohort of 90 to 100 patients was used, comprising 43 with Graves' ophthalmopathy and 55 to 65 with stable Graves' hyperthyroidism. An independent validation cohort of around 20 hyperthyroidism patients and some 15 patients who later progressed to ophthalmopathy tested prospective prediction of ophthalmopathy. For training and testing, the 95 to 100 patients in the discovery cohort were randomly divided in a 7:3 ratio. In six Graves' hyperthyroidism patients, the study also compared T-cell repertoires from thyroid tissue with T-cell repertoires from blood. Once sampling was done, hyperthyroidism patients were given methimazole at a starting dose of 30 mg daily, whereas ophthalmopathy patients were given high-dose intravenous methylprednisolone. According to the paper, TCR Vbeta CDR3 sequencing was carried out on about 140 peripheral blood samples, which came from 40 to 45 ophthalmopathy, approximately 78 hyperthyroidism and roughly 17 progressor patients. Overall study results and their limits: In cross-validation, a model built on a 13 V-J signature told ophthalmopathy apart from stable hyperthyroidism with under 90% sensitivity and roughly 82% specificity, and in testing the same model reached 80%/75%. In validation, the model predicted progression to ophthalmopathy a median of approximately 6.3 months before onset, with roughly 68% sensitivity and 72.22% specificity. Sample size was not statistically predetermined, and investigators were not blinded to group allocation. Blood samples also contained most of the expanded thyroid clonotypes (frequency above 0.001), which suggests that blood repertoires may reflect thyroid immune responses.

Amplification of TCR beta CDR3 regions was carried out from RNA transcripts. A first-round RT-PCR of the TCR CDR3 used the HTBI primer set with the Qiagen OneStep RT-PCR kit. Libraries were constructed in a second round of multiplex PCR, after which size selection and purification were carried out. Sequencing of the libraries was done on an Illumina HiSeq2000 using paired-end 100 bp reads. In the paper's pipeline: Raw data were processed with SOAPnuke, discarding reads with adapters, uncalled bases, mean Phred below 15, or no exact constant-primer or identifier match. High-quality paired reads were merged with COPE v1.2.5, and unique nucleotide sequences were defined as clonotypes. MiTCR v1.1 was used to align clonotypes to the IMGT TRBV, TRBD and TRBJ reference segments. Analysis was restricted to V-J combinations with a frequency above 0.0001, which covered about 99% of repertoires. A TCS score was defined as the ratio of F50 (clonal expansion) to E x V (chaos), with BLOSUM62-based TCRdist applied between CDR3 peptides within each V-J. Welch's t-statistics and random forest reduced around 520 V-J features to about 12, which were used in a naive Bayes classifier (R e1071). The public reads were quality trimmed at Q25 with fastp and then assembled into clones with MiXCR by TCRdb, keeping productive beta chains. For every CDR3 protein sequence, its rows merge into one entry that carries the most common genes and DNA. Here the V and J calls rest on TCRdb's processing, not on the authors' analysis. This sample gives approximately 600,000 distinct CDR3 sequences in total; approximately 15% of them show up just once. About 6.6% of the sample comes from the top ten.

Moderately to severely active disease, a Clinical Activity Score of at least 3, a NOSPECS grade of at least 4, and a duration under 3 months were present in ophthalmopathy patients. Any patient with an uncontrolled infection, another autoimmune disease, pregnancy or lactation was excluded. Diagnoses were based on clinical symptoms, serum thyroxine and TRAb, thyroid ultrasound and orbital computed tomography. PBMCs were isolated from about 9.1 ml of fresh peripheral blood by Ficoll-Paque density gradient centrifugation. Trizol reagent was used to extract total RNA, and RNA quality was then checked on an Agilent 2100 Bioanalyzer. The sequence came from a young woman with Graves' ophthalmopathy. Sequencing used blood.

The DNA reads as follows: TGTGCTAGCAGCTTCGGCGGCAGGGGTGGGGAGACCCAGTACTTC. Its translation reads: CASSFGGRGGETQYF. The sequence is built from TRBV7-7 and TRBJ2-5; the D gene is possibly TRBD1, with 6 bases matching. The germline V gene encodes CDR1 SSHAT and CDR2 FNYEAQ (reference sequence). The CDR3, cysteine through phenylalanine, is 15 amino acids long. Only CDR3 DNA is held: 45 bases, read in frame from base 1.